The entry that follows covers one T cell receptor (beta chain) sequence. Its antigen is not known. Treatment defined: some 20 received Ad26.COV2.S at low or high dose, single or two shots; 5 received placebo; per-sample allocation not given. Sample collection was performed on day 63 after the first vaccine or placebo injection. The junction had 9 bases not matched to a gene; V was cut back by 5 bases and J by 7 bases. Germline V lookup: CDR1 LNHDA, CDR2 SQIVND (reference sequence). This CDR3 region has 16 residues. The data derive from a study of Ad26.COV2.S vaccination and SARS-CoV-2 variants. Study at large: The donor belonged to the COV1001 Ad26.COV2.S trial arm. Recipients of Ad26.COV2.S got it intramuscularly, once or twice 56 days apart.

Study observations and caveats: Analytic work on TCR breadth and depth might have understated the full extent of total T cell responses.

Sequenced by immunoSEQ multiplex PCR; TCRdb stores in-frame clones only, minus some. This table holds about 400,000 clones, 83% found once. The rearrangement joins TRBV19 to TRBJ1-6; 9 nucleotides align to TRBD1. The starting material was peripheral blood, obtained in a trial of Ad26.COV2.S vaccine versus placebo. The clonotype was recovered from a person between 18 and 65 years old who received the Ad26.COV2.S COVID-19 vaccine or a placebo. CDR3 bases: TGTGCCAGTAGTGCCCGGACAGGGGATTACAATTCACCCCTCCACTTT. This encodes CASSARTGDYNSPLHF.